Included here is one TCR beta chain sequence, with context. It lacks a known antigen. There are no base qualities to consult, and no much larger clone falls within one base. Including cysteine and phenylalanine, the CDR3 has 16 amino acids. Only the CDR3 DNA stays, 48 bases, in frame from base 1. Sequences SEHNR (CDR1) and FQNEAQ (CDR2) are obtained from the germline V gene (reference sequence). The germline V and J ends show losses of 5 bases and 2 bases respectively, and no gene match explains 7 bases of the junction. The time point label, read with the paper, signifies: week 23, last vaccination. A 20-mer mutant IDH1 peptide at 300 micrograms in Montanide made up each vaccine dose, which was injected subcutaneously together with topical imiquimod. All donors had newly diagnosed IDH1-mutant astrocytomas of WHO grade 3 or 4 that showed loss of nuclear ATRX. The samples were drawn from NOA16, a multicentre, single-arm, open-label phase I trial in Germany that tested a mutant IDH1 peptide vaccine in humans for the first time. Genomic DNA for TCRB sequencing was isolated from EDTA blood with the DNeasy Blood and Tissue Kit.

To prepare the library, the immunoSEQ multiplex PCR assay was applied. Rearranged TCR beta chain sequences were amplified with the hsTCRB Kit following the manufacturer's protocol. Sequencing of TCRB libraries was carried out on an Illumina MiSeq. Per the authors' processing: The proprietary platform of the kit vendor was used for demultiplexing, trimming and gene mapping. Held by TCRdb, this immuneACCESS table contains in-frame sequences only and omits some clones. Under half of the omission traces to an unresolved V gene where checked; the cause of the rest is unknown. That table supplies the V and J calls and clone size; D and trimming were determined from the DNA. The sample includes tens of thousands of clones, with about 89% observed a single time. The ten largest clones capture about 1.3% of the sample. These data are taken from a study of a mutant IDH1 vaccine in newly diagnosed glioma (dated by TCRdb to 2020 to 2023). Turning to the overall study: Patients were given eight vaccinations, in weeks 1, 3, 5, 7, 11, 15, 19 and 23, which matched visits V03 through V10. Vaccination began 4-6 weeks after radiotherapy alone, or alongside temozolomide cycles in the chemotherapy-containing groups. Six visits were used for peripheral blood collection: V03 (baseline), V05, V07, V10, V12 and V13. Prior to enrollment, standard therapy consisting of radiotherapy alone, temozolomide alone, or radiochemotherapy with temozolomide had been administered to patients, with the combination being received by most patients. The roughly 33 treated patients were approximately 62% male and around 40% female, with a mean age of around 40 years. For exploratory analyses, approximately 25 treated patients had longitudinal TCRB deep sequencing done wherever samples were available.

Here is what the overall study found, with its caveats: PBMC samples for TCRB deep sequencing were selected based on availability. Across multiple MHC alleles, vaccine-induced immune responses were seen in 85% to 95% of patients. The authors noted that analyses of patient blood samples could not be reproduced because of sample limitations. Changes in the top peripheral T cell clonotypes picked up by TCRB sequencing did not appear to be linked to pseudoprogression.

This specimen consisted of PBMCs, obtained from a glioma patient whose treatment included an IDH1 peptide vaccine. The rearranged segments are TRBV7-9 and TRBJ2-3; 10 bases in the middle match TRBD2. The sequence came from a man between 35 and 55 years old with glioma. The CDR3 amino acid sequence is: CASSPLAGGSTDTQYF. Here is the DNA: TGTGCCAGCAGCCCTTTAGCGGGAGGCTCCACAGATACGCAGTATTTT.